This T cell receptor beta chain is from a study of cytomegalovirus exposure and HLA in healthy donors. PCR was performed using 60 Vbeta and 13 Jbeta primers. Sequencing was performed with immunoSEQ multiplex PCR; in TCRdb, only in-frame clones are kept and a portion is missing. The data show fewer than 180,000 clones, with 75% to 85% seen just once and about 3.5% held by the top ten. Study results and caveats: V- and J-gene trimming in TCR beta was tied to a missense DCLRE1C variant by an analysis performed later. A prior analysis recorded that most TCR beta V segments were productive about 87% or about 30% of the time.

Details on this clone: Its antigen is not identified. Other DNA sequences in the same sample also yield this CDR3.

Healthy bone marrow donors formed the donor group. Trimming took 7 bases from V and 9 from J, leaving 10 bases between them. This CDR3 is 11 amino acids long. Per the germline V gene, CDR1 is MNHEY and CDR2 is SVGAGI. The chain has TRBV6-5 and TRBJ2-1; tentative D call: TRBD1 (6 bases). Sequenced: PBMCs. The sequence came from a human donor in good health. The CDR3 region has the DNA TGTGCCAGCACCCGAGGGGGTGAGCAGTTCTTC. Amino acids: CASTRGGEQFF.